This entry concerns a single T cell receptor (beta chain). Its target is unknown. The data are from a study of cytotoxic CD8 clonotypes in ibrutinib-treated CLL. Study-wide background: Results showed 25 or so partial and 2 complete responses; following median roughly 66 months, approximately 15 remained remitted, roughly twelve advanced. The study's findings and limits: Private clonotypes, not public ones, expanded at ibrutinib response.

Method: immunoSEQ multiplex PCR; TCRdb's copy keeps in-frame clones and lacks some. The profile shows fewer than 85,000 clones, around 79% of them singletons. Libraries of TCR beta were made from about 1.8 micrograms of genomic DNA that came from cryopreserved PBMCs. CDR3 size: 15 residues. Between the trimmed V and J ends, which lost 0 bases and 7 bases, there was a span of 13 bases. Germline V gene sequence: CDR1 SGHNT, CDR2 YENEEA. This chain joins TRBV11-3 and TRBJ2-1; TRBD2 might be the D (6 bases). The receptor's source is a human donor with chronic lymphocytic leukemia. The starting material was PBMCs, obtained after 12 months of ibrutinib treatment. The CDR3 DNA sequence: TGTGCCAGCAGCTTAGATCAGGAGGGTCGGAATGAGCAGTTCTTC. Protein sequence: CASSLDQEGRNEQFF.